The source of this T cell receptor beta chain is a study of blood T cell repertoires in COVID-19. About the study: Both acute and convalescent COVID-19 samples were obtained from the United States, Italy and Spain.

Trimming pared 0 bases from V and 5 bases from J, leaving 9 bases between. CDR1 SGHRS and CDR2 YFSETQ come from the germline V gene. This CDR3 has 13 residues. Original processing methods: How many nucleated cells were present was estimated from reference gene primer amplification. Clones were sequenced by immunoSEQ multiplex PCR, and TCRdb holds only the in-frame ones, with some missing. That table furnishes V, J and clone size, whereas the DNA furnished D and trimming. The data hold 79,000 or so clones, with over 80% observed a single time. Sequencing was done on a sample of peripheral blood. The chain links TRBV5-1 to TRBJ2-7, with D hard to call. This TCR was sampled from a human donor in a cohort sampled during active COVID-19. The CDR3 protein is CASSLASTNEQYF. CDR3 DNA sequence: TGCGCCAGCAGCTTGGCCAGTACTAACGAGCAGTACTTC.